This T cell receptor beta chain was identified in a study of cytomegalovirus exposure and HLA in healthy donors. About this clone: Its antigen is not known.

Study outcomes and limitations: A reported reduction in N-insertions relative to the approximately 690-donor mean was seen in an Asian-associated ancestry cluster in a later analysis. In a later analysis, the majority of CMV-associated beta chains seemingly showed HLA restriction. A later analysis found common viral pathogens apparently linked to several of the most significant clusters.

The PCR contained 60 Vbeta and 13 Jbeta primers. Libraries were prepared by immunoSEQ multiplex PCR; TCRdb keeps only in-frame clonotypes and omits some of them. The sample holds 190,000 or so clones, roughly four fifths seen once. The TCR comes from a man in his fifties or sixties in good health and CMV-seronegative. The sample taken for sequencing was PBMCs.

CDR3 sequence reads: CASSLYGGAVDTQYF. DNA for the CDR3: TGTGCCAGCAGCTTGTACGGGGGGGCCGTAGATACGCAGTATTTT. The J gene is TRBJ2-3, the V gene TRBV11-2; 8 bases match TRBD2. CDR1 is SGHAT, CDR2 FQNNGV, per germline. Losses at the gene ends were 3 bases for V and 5 bases for J; bases not matched to a gene: 7. This CDR3 has 15 amino acids.